A selection of T cell receptor beta chains follows, all from one sample in a study of neurological immune-mediated disorders. TCRdb analysed the 5' RACE reads with MiXCR anew, one entry per CDR3 protein. The data contain 55,000 to 65,000 distinct CDR3 sequences, about 4% of them singletons. Sequences were obtained from PBMCs. The receptors were sampled from a woman between 50 and 59 years old with multiple sclerosis. Each CDR3 is given with its conserved first and last residue. A D gene is named only where the DNA matches it firmly. Clone size appears in some rows only: once, few, many, or a class for an expanded clone.

clone size: .
J gene: TRBJ2-7
V gene: TRBV30
D gene: .
CDR3 DNA: TGTGCCTGGAGTTGGGGGCAGTACGAGCAGTACTTC
CDR3 protein: CAWSWGQYEQYF

clone size: .
J gene: TRBJ2-3
V gene: TRBV5-1
D gene: .
CDR3 DNA: TGCGCCAGCAGCTTGGAGGCCTCCCGAGCAGATACGCAGTATTTT
CDR3 protein: CASSLEASRADTQYF

clone size: many
J gene: TRBJ2-2
V gene: TRBV15
D gene: TRBD1
CDR3 DNA: TGTGCCACCAGCGGAACAGGGGCGGCCGGGGAGCTGTTTTTT
CDR3 protein: CATSGTGAAGELFF

clone size: many
J gene: TRBJ1-1
V gene: TRBV5-1
D gene: .
CDR3 DNA: TGCGCCAGCAGCTTCGGGAGAGACCTGAACACTGAAGCTTTCTTT
CDR3 protein: CASSFGRDLNTEAFF

clone size: many
J gene: TRBJ1-1
V gene: TRBV20-1
D gene: .
CDR3 DNA: TGCAGTGGAGATAACACGGGCACTGAAGCTTTCTTT
CDR3 protein: CSGDNTGTEAFF

clone size: many
J gene: TRBJ1-1
V gene: TRBV10-3
D gene: .
CDR3 DNA: TGTGCCATCAGAATCACAGGGAACCCCTCTGAAGCTTTCTTT
CDR3 protein: CAIRITGNPSEAFF

clone size: many
J gene: TRBJ2-2
V gene: TRBV9
D gene: TRBD2
CDR3 DNA: TGTGCCAGCAGCGAAAGTATAGCGGGAGGGGCCACCGGGGAGCTGTTTTTT
CDR3 protein: CASSESIAGGATGELFF

clone size: many
J gene: TRBJ2-1
V gene: TRBV10-3
D gene: .
CDR3 DNA: TGTGCCATCAGTGAGTCGATGGGGTGGGATGAGCAGTTCTTC
CDR3 protein: CAISESMGWDEQFF

clone size: many
J gene: TRBJ2-7
V gene: TRBV12-3/TRBV12-4
D gene: .
CDR3 DNA: TGTGCCAGCAGTAAGCAGAGTGACAGCTACGAGCAGTACTTC
CDR3 protein: CASSKQSDSYEQYF

clone size: few
J gene: TRBJ2-7
V gene: TRBV6-5
D gene: .
CDR3 DNA: TGTGCCAGCAGAATGACAGACAGTCCCTACGAGCAGTACTTC
CDR3 protein: CASRMTDSPYEQYF

clone size: many
J gene: TRBJ1-5
V gene: TRBV6-6
D gene: .
CDR3 DNA: TGTGCCAGCAGTTTGGGTTTCAATCAGCCCCAGCATTTT
CDR3 protein: CASSLGFNQPQHF

clone size: many
J gene: TRBJ2-7
V gene: TRBV5-5
D gene: TRBD1
CDR3 DNA: TGTGCCAGCAGCTTGGTGACAGGGGTGGGCTACGAGCAGTACTTC
CDR3 protein: CASSLVTGVGYEQYF

clone size: many
J gene: TRBJ2-1
V gene: TRBV7-2
D gene: .
CDR3 DNA: TGTGCCAGCAGCTACCAGTATGAGCAGTTCTTC
CDR3 protein: CASSYQYEQFF

clone size: few
J gene: TRBJ2-7
V gene: TRBV7-9
D gene: .
CDR3 DNA: TGTGCCAGCAGCTTAGAGGGGGGAGTCGGGCTACAGTACTTC
CDR3 protein: CASSLEGGVGLQYF

clone size: many
J gene: TRBJ2-2
V gene: TRBV12-3/TRBV12-4
D gene: .
CDR3 DNA: TGTGCCAGCACCCAGACGGGGCTCACCGGGGAGCTGTTTTTT
CDR3 protein: CASTQTGLTGELFF

clone size: many
J gene: TRBJ2-7
V gene: TRBV5-1
D gene: TRBD1
CDR3 DNA: TGCGCCAGCAGCCTGGACAGGAGCTACGAGCAGTACTTC
CDR3 protein: CASSLDRSYEQYF

clone size: .
J gene: TRBJ1-5
V gene: TRBV5-5
D gene: .
CDR3 DNA: TGTGCCAGCAGCAACCGGACAGACTATCAGCCCCAGAATTTT
CDR3 protein: CASSNRTDYQPQNF

clone size: many
J gene: TRBJ2-7
V gene: TRBV9
D gene: TRBD2
CDR3 DNA: TGTGCCAGCAGCGTAGGGAGCGGGAGGGAATTCGAGCAGTACTTC
CDR3 protein: CASSVGSGREFEQYF

clone size: many
J gene: TRBJ2-5
V gene: TRBV20-1
D gene: .
CDR3 DNA: TGCAGTGCACCAGTTGGCCGCACGGGGACCCAGTACTTC
CDR3 protein: CSAPVGRTGTQYF

clone size: many
J gene: TRBJ2-1
V gene: TRBV9
D gene: .
CDR3 DNA: TGTGCCAGCAGCGTACGAGACGACCCATACAATGAGCAGTTCTTC
CDR3 protein: CASSVRDDPYNEQFF

clone size: many
J gene: TRBJ2-5
V gene: TRBV29-1
D gene: .
CDR3 DNA: TGCAGCGTTCAGGGCAGGGAAGTTCTCGCGCCGGAGACCCAGTACTTC
CDR3 protein: CSVQGREVLAPETQYF

clone size: many
J gene: TRBJ2-7
V gene: TRBV20-1
D gene: TRBD2
CDR3 DNA: TGCAGTGCTAGACTAGCGGGCTCCTACGAGCAGTACTTC
CDR3 protein: CSARLAGSYEQYF

clone size: many
J gene: TRBJ2-3
V gene: TRBV5-6
D gene: TRBD2
CDR3 DNA: TGTGCCAGCAGCGGCACTAGCGCGACGCAGTATTTT
CDR3 protein: CASSGTSATQYF

clone size: many
J gene: TRBJ1-1
V gene: TRBV20-1
D gene: .
CDR3 DNA: TGCAGTGCTAGAACTGGGATCCGACAGAAAGCTTTCTTT
CDR3 protein: CSARTGIRQKAFF

clone size: many
J gene: TRBJ2-3
V gene: TRBV3-1
D gene: TRBD2
CDR3 DNA: TGTGCCAGCAGCCCCCCCCTTCGGACTAGCGGGGGTGGCACAGATACGCAGTATTTT
CDR3 protein: CASSPPLRTSGGGTDTQYF

clone size: many
J gene: TRBJ1-2
V gene: TRBV4-3
D gene: .
CDR3 DNA: TGCGCCAGCAGCCCTGACGGGAACTATGGCTACACCTTC
CDR3 protein: CASSPDGNYGYTF

clone size: .
J gene: TRBJ1-5
V gene: TRBV7-2
D gene: TRBD1
CDR3 DNA: TGTGCCAGCAGTTTGGACAGGGGGGGTCAGCCCCAGAATTTT
CDR3 protein: CASSLDRGGQPQNF

clone size: .
J gene: TRBJ2-7
V gene: TRBV7-6
D gene: TRBD1
CDR3 DNA: TGTGCCAGCAGCTTAGGGTGGGACAGCGGAATCAGCTCCTACGAGCAGTACTTC
CDR3 protein: CASSLGWDSGISSYEQYF

clone size: many
J gene: TRBJ2-5
V gene: TRBV4-3
D gene: TRBD1
CDR3 DNA: TGCGCCAGCAGCCAAGACAACCTCAGGGGGGAGACCCAGTACTTC
CDR3 protein: CASSQDNLRGETQYF

clone size: many
J gene: TRBJ2-5
V gene: TRBV15
D gene: .
CDR3 DNA: TGTGCCACCAGCAGAGATCAGAGAGAGACCCAGTACTTC
CDR3 protein: CATSRDQRETQYF

clone size: many
J gene: TRBJ2-1
V gene: TRBV6-2/TRBV6-3
D gene: .
CDR3 DNA: TGTGCCAGCAGTACCCCCTCAGACTTAACGGAGTTCTTC
CDR3 protein: CASSTPSDLTEFF

clone size: many
J gene: TRBJ1-5
V gene: TRBV12-3/TRBV12-4
D gene: .
CDR3 DNA: TGTGCCAGCAAGGGGAGTGGGCCCCAGCATTTT
CDR3 protein: CASKGSGPQHF

clone size: many
J gene: TRBJ1-1
V gene: TRBV29-1
D gene: TRBD1
CDR3 DNA: TGCAGCGCCGGACAGGGTGGGGGCACTGAAGCTTTCTTT
CDR3 protein: CSAGQGGGTEAFF

clone size: many
J gene: TRBJ2-1
V gene: TRBV6-2/TRBV6-3
D gene: TRBD2
CDR3 DNA: TGTGCCAGCAATTCGCCAGCGGGAGGGTGGTACAATGAGCAGTTCTTC
CDR3 protein: CASNSPAGGWYNEQFF

clone size: medium-sized
J gene: TRBJ1-1
V gene: TRBV2
D gene: .
CDR3 DNA: TGTGCCAGCAGTGTAGAGGGATACACTGAAGCTTTCTTT
CDR3 protein: CASSVEGYTEAFF

clone size: many
J gene: TRBJ1-1
V gene: TRBV12-3/TRBV12-4
D gene: .
CDR3 DNA: TGTGCCAGCAGTTTGGGGTCGAACACTGAAGCTTTCTTT
CDR3 protein: CASSLGSNTEAFF

clone size: many
J gene: TRBJ2-3
V gene: TRBV18
D gene: .
CDR3 DNA: TGTGCCAGCTCACCACCGACGCGAACAGATACGCAGTATTTT
CDR3 protein: CASSPPTRTDTQYF